This is a list of T cell receptor beta chains from one sample in a study of monozygotic twins with inflammatory bowel disease. After re-calling the 5' RACE reads, TCRdb lists one entry per CDR3 protein, DNA absent. The repertoire table contains about 210,000 distinct CDR3 sequences. The sequenced material came from blood. The receptors were sampled from a human donor with ulcerative colitis or Crohn's disease, or a healthy co-twin of an affected twin (not recorded which). Both conserved end residues are part of each CDR3.

len: 16; j_gene: TRBJ1-6; v_gene: TRBV5-1; CDR3aa: CASSLNRAPENSPLHF
len: 13; j_gene: TRBJ1-1; v_gene: TRBV5-4; CDR3aa: CASSHPMNTEAFF
len: 14; j_gene: TRBJ1-1; v_gene: TRBV5-1; CDR3aa: CASSPRQVGTEAFF
len: 16; j_gene: TRBJ2-3; v_gene: TRBV7-3; CDR3aa: CASSWGDRVSADTQYF
len: 13; j_gene: TRBJ1-1; v_gene: TRBV5-1; CDR3aa: CASRPTSGPEAFF
len: 14; j_gene: TRBJ1-6; v_gene: TRBV7-9; CDR3aa: CASSLGTGYSPLHF
len: 13; j_gene: TRBJ2-7; v_gene: TRBV29-1; CDR3aa: CSVSRDRGDEQYF
len: 13; j_gene: TRBJ1-4; v_gene: TRBV29-1; CDR3aa: CSVKRGTNEKLFF
len: 13; j_gene: TRBJ2-7; v_gene: TRBV5-1; CDR3aa: CASRPGNSYEQYF
len: 15; j_gene: TRBJ2-6; v_gene: TRBV6-4; CDR3aa: CASSDSGAGANVLTF
len: 16; j_gene: TRBJ1-2; v_gene: TRBV5-6; CDR3aa: CASSLAAGVPFYGYTF
len: 12; j_gene: TRBJ2-1; v_gene: TRBV25-1; CDR3aa: CASSTGRGEQFF
len: 14; j_gene: TRBJ2-3; v_gene: TRBV3-1; CDR3aa: CASSQGGLEDTQYF
len: 12; j_gene: TRBJ2-3; v_gene: TRBV7-9; CDR3aa: CAVRTITDTLYF
len: 14; j_gene: TRBJ2-3; v_gene: TRBV20-1; CDR3aa: CSARLAGATDTQYF
len: 17; j_gene: TRBJ2-3; v_gene: TRBV9; CDR3aa: CASSLRGTSGEEGTQYF
len: 16; j_gene: TRBJ2-2; v_gene: TRBV12-3/TRBV12-4; CDR3aa: CASNVRRGANTGELFF
len: 12; j_gene: TRBJ1-2; v_gene: TRBV6-2/TRBV6-3; CDR3aa: CASRGQLYGYTF
len: 16; j_gene: TRBJ2-1; v_gene: TRBV12-3/TRBV12-4; CDR3aa: CASSSGWGSSYNEQFF
len: 15; j_gene: TRBJ2-1; v_gene: TRBV5-1; CDR3aa: CASSLVGGLNNEQFF
len: 14; j_gene: TRBJ2-2; v_gene: TRBV11-2; CDR3aa: CASSLTRDTGELFF
len: 14; j_gene: TRBJ2-7; v_gene: TRBV5-1; CDR3aa: CASTLGQGPYEQYF
len: 12; j_gene: TRBJ1-1; v_gene: TRBV7-8; CDR3aa: CASSPRWAEAFF
len: 14; j_gene: TRBJ2-4; v_gene: TRBV3-1; CDR3aa: CASSQDRQPNIQYF
len: 13; j_gene: TRBJ1-5; v_gene: TRBV12-3/TRBV12-4; CDR3aa: CASTAEGYQPQHF
len: 14; j_gene: TRBJ1-6; v_gene: TRBV14; CDR3aa: CASSQTRGWTPLHF
len: 14; j_gene: TRBJ1-1; v_gene: TRBV29-1; CDR3aa: CSVEPDRAPAEAFF
len: 15; j_gene: TRBJ2-3; v_gene: TRBV5-4; CDR3aa: CASSLGPGVRDTQYF
len: 19; j_gene: TRBJ1-3; v_gene: TRBV14; CDR3aa: CASIQERLLPWQYGNTIYF
len: 12; j_gene: TRBJ2-1; v_gene: TRBV6-2/TRBV6-3; CDR3aa: CASSYAFNEQFF
len: 13; j_gene: TRBJ2-7; v_gene: TRBV12-3/TRBV12-4; CDR3aa: CASSTRGAYEQYF
len: 16; j_gene: TRBJ2-1; v_gene: TRBV7-2; CDR3aa: CASSILQGSSYNEQFF
len: 15; j_gene: TRBJ2-7; v_gene: TRBV15; CDR3aa: CATSSRPTALYEQYF
len: 13; j_gene: TRBJ2-1; v_gene: TRBV7-9; CDR3aa: CASSFGRFNEQFF
len: 15; j_gene: TRBJ1-1; v_gene: TRBV19; CDR3aa: CASSYGGGILTEAFF
len: 14; j_gene: TRBJ1-6; v_gene: TRBV5-1; CDR3aa: CASSLRPYNSPLHF
len: 13; j_gene: TRBJ2-7; v_gene: TRBV5-4; CDR3aa: CASSPVDDHEQYF
len: 18; j_gene: TRBJ1-2; v_gene: TRBV6-1; CDR3aa: CASSLFTLTEGPNYGYTF
len: 15; j_gene: TRBJ2-1; v_gene: TRBV27; CDR3aa: CASSLGTSFPTTQFF
len: 14; j_gene: TRBJ1-3; v_gene: TRBV5-1; CDR3aa: CASSRTGSGNTIYF
len: 15; j_gene: TRBJ2-7; v_gene: TRBV5-1; CDR3aa: CASSSRTGRAYEQYF
len: 12; j_gene: TRBJ1-6; v_gene: TRBV5-5; CDR3aa: CASTQLGGFIHF
len: 18; j_gene: TRBJ2-3; v_gene: TRBV24-1; CDR3aa: CATSVLRAPDHQTDTQYF
len: 14; j_gene: TRBJ1-5; v_gene: TRBV19; CDR3aa: CASRDSLNNQPQHF
len: 13; j_gene: TRBJ1-4; v_gene: TRBV12-3/TRBV12-4; CDR3aa: CASSPPPNEKLFF
len: 15; j_gene: TRBJ2-6; v_gene: TRBV7-9; CDR3aa: CASSSHVTGANVLTF